The T cell receptor (beta chain) under discussion was sequenced for a study of T cell clusters in autoimmune cytopenias (dated by TCRdb to between 2019 and 2020). Looking at the study overall: Per sample, TRB sequencing gave a median depth of about 53,000 reads and a median of about 2,500 distinct TRB clonotypes. In autoimmune cytopenia patients, peripheral blood TRB and IGH repertoires were sequenced during active disease and over treatment follow-up, together with healthy, CLL and autoimmune hepatitis controls. The goal of the study was to find out whether patients with autoimmune cytopenia have a disease-specific immune repertoire signature that could be used as a blood-based biomarker.

Frequency alone marks this clonotype as medium-sized (0.01 to 0.1%); no count is stored. The target of this receptor is not known. Each sample's TRB amplification started from approximately 240 ng of peripheral blood genomic DNA, which corresponds to around 36,000 genome equivalents. Here is what the overall study found, with its caveats: TRB repertoire shifts, with less even repertoires in secondary cytopenia and CLL, mostly reflected lymphoma bias rather than autoimmunity. The T cell clusters were defined in silico only, and their functional role remained to be validated experimentally. The GLIPH analysis suggested a lack of physiological T cell clusters in primary autoimmune cytopenia patients, since approximately 51 clusters were exclusive to healthy donors whereas some 17 were exclusive to patients. The cluster-lack signature was not seen for secondary cytopenia versus CLL, apparently masked by the dominant lymphoma-associated repertoire. Compared with active autoimmune hepatitis patients, healthy donors had almost three times as many exclusive TRB clusters, a finding consistent with an autoimmunity-wide signature.

To amplify TRB rearrangements, a touch-down multiplex PCR protocol was run with the TRB-A and TRB-B primer pools combined in a single tube. Illumina adapters and sample indices were added to the amplicons through two consecutive PCR reactions using Phusion HS II polymerase. The amplicons were gel-purified using the NucleoSpin Gel and PCR Clean-up kit, after which quantification was performed by Qubit and quality was checked on an Agilent 2100 Bioanalyzer. Sequencing of the libraries was done on an Illumina MiSeq with 600-cycle, single-indexed, paired-end runs. The study's processing was this. Alignment and assembly of TRB reads were performed with MiXCR version 2.1.12 and the default MiXCR reference library. A clone was defined by each unique CDR3 nucleotide sequence, and analysis was restricted to productive sequences with at least two reads. Alpha-parameterized diversity profiles (alpha 0 to 5), including the Shannon (alpha 1) and Simpson (alpha 2) indices, were computed with an R script to assess repertoire diversity. Combinatorial TRB VJ usage was computed with the tcR package and compared between cohorts by principal component analysis with ade4. Using GLIPH, TCRbeta CDR3s were clustered on pairs of cohorts matched for age and read depth, and a Wilcoxon test was used to compare cluster frequencies. TCRdb reprocessed the reads into one record per CDR3 protein sequence, lacking DNA. TCRdb's processing, not the authors', yielded these V and J calls. This specimen's table enumerates fewer than 3,000 distinct CDR3 sequences. Around 9.3% of the sample is held by the ten biggest clonotypes.

For CDR1 and CDR2, the germline V gene (reference sequence) lists SGHAT and FQDESV. Including cysteine and phenylalanine, the CDR3 has 11 amino acids. No DNA is listed. The source material was peripheral blood. The rearrangement joined TRBV11-1 to TRBJ1-6. The clonotype comes from a human donor with an autoimmune cytopenia or autoimmune hepatitis (not recorded which). The CDR3: CASSIYSPLHF.